This T cell receptor beta chain came from a study of identical twins (dated by TCRdb to 2015 to 2016). In the study overall: To test whether fetal clonotypes persist, this study deep-sequenced TCR alpha and beta repertoires from monozygotic twins, from unrelated adults of various ages, and from cord blood. Replicate twin experiments were performed at different times using different library preparation protocols to rule out contamination. Broad study findings and their caveats: Compared with coincidental sharing between unrelated individuals, out-of-frame TCR alpha sequences shared between twins showed an excess of sequences with low generation probability. Abundant cord blood beta clonotypes carried fewer insertions; young adult naive repertoires showed a weaker similar trend, while memory repertoires showed none. Excess twin sharing in beta out-of-frame sequences was weaker because fewer shared sequences lowered the signal-to-noise ratio. Invariant T cells such as MAIT and iNKT could partly confound zero-insertion analyses, though diverse VJ usage argued against this for most clonotypes. In monozygotic twins, recombination models systematically underestimated out-of-frame TCR alpha sharing, but the models matched the sharing seen between unrelated individuals. Because the same donors could not be followed over many years, conclusions were based on cross-sectional statistical analysis.

V is shortened by 1 base, J by 8 bases, and the region joining them spans 6 bases. From the cysteine through the phenylalanine, the CDR3 covers 12 amino acids. Left in the record is the CDR3 DNA by itself, 36 bases read in frame from the first base. CDR1 SGHDT and CDR2 YYEEEE were looked up in the germline V gene. Every donor in the study was a healthy Caucasian. Using Miltenyi CD45RO+ enrichment and human naive T-cell isolation kits, memory (CD45RO+) and naive T cells were isolated from PBMC. Library preparation was by 5' RACE. Data came from an Illumina HiSeq 2000. A universal primer binding site was introduced by template switching, and a unique molecular identifier was present in the final cDNA, enabling accurate counting of TCR cDNA molecules. Specific primers in the conserved constant-segment region were used to synthesize first-strand cDNA for TCR alpha and beta chains. Each cDNA library was double barcoded, with a SMART-Mk sample barcode plus Illumina barcodes, to control for contamination. TruSeq adapter sequences, together with Illumina sample barcodes, were added in two successive PCR steps. Sequencing of the TCR alpha and beta cDNA libraries was done on the Illumina HiSeq platform using custom primers. As for how the authors treated the data: MiGEC was used to process raw reads and extract unique molecular identifiers, and MiXCR was used to find CDR3 positions. For each individual, recombination models were inferred using an EM algorithm with the repgenHMM and IGoR tools. The tcR package in R was used for shared clonotype analysis, with sharing normalized by the product of cloneset sizes. To study raw recombination free of thymic and clonal selection effects, out-of-frame nonproductive sequences were analyzed. The public reads were reanalyzed by TCRdb: fastp trimming at Q25, MiXCR alignment, in-frame beta chains only. Merged by CDR3 protein, the rows form single entries marked with the most common genes and DNA. These V and J calls originate from TCRdb's pipeline instead of the authors' own analysis. The sample table records hundreds of thousands of distinct CDR3 sequences; more than 12% of these occur just once. The ten most abundant clones make up 7% to 9% of the sample.

This clonotype showed up just a few times. Its antigen is still unknown. No base quality information exists; no much larger clone differs at one position. Material for sequencing was memory (CD45RO+) T cells sorted from blood. The cell subset or site label corresponds to: CD45RO+ enriched T cells. The receptor was derived from a woman aged 18-29 years in good health. The rearranged segments are TRBV5-6 and TRBJ1-4; no D gene is confidently identified. The CDR3 region has the sequence CASSLRGEKLFF. The bases read TGTGCCAGCAGCTTGCGGGGAGAAAAACTGTTTTTT.